The 5 T cell receptor beta chains below were found in one sample sequenced in a study of metastatic and nonmetastatic thyroid tumors. TCRdb re-called the PCR reads with MiXCR. Seen here are about 23,000 clones, just over 20% observed once, and the top ten hold under 30%. Until they underwent thyroid surgery, no patient had received any treatment. The sequenced material came from blood. Receptors were obtained from a female donor with papillary thyroid cancer or a benign thyroid nodule (not recorded which). Some clones in this sample may be carry-over from other donors' samples.

This chain links TRBV7-2 with TRBJ1-1; TRBD1 matches 9 bases. The CDR3 sequence is 15 residues long. Germline values: CDR1 SGHTA, CDR2 FQGNSA. Trimming took 1 base from V and 4 from J; bases not matched to a gene: 4. This CDR3 reads CASSLGGQGVTEAFF. The CDR3 DNA reads as TGTGCCAGCAGCTTAGGGGGACAGGGTGTCACTGAAGCTTTCTTT.

This clone was recorded many times. The chain is built from TRBV4-1 and TRBJ2-4; D is tentatively TRBD1 or TRBD2 (5 bases each). Trimming removed 5 bases from V and 0 bases from J, with 17 bases in between. The CDR3 is 17 residues long. The germline gives CDR1 MGHRA, CDR2 YSYEKL. The CDR3 bases are TGCGCCAGCAGCGAAGTGGGACGGGAACTAGCCAAAAACATTCAGTACTTC. This sequence encodes CASSEVGRELAKNIQYF.

The genes are TRBV6-5 and TRBJ1-5, with no clear D. CDR1 MNHEY and CDR2 SVGAGI come from the germline V gene. Trimming removed 0 bases at V and 6 bases at J, with 9 bases between. The CDR3 runs to 14 residues. CDR3 loop: CASSYSRAGQPQHF. CDR3 in DNA: TGTGCCAGCAGTTACTCGAGGGCTGGTCAGCCCCAGCATTTT.

The V gene is TRBV27, the J gene TRBJ2-7, with D perhaps matching TRBD2 (5 bases). Germline V CDR1 and CDR2: MNHEY, SMNVEV (reference sequence). This CDR3 comprises 14 residues. Trimming removed 11 bases at V and 4 bases at J, with 21 bases between. The CDR3 sequence: CARTREKEAYEQYF. In DNA, the CDR3 is TGTGCCCGAACTCGTGAGAAGGAGGCATACGAGCAGTACTTC.

The chain couples TRBV9 to TRBJ1-1, with TRBD1 identical over 9 bases. CDR3 length: 17 amino acids. Germline V gives CDR1 SGDLS, CDR2 YYNGEE. The V segment lost 5 bases and the J segment 1 base; nucleotides outside the gene matches: 12. CDR3 bases: TGTGCCAGCAGAGATTACACAGGGGGCGCAGGGAACACTGAAGCTTTCTTT. It encodes CASRDYTGGAGNTEAFF.